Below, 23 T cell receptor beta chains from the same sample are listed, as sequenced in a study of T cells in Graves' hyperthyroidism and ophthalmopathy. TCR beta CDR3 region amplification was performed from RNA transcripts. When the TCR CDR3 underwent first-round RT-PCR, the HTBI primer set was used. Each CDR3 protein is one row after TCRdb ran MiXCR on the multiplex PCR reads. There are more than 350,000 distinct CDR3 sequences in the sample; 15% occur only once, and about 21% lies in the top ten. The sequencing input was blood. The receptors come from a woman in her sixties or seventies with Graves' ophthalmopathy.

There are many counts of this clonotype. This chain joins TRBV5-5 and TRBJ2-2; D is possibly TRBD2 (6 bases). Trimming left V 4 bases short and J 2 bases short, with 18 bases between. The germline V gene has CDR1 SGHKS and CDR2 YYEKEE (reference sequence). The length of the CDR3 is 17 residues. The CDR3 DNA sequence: TGTGCCAGCAGCCCCCCGAAGGGGAGGACAAACACCGGGGAGCTGTTTTTT. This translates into CASSPPKGRTNTGELFF.

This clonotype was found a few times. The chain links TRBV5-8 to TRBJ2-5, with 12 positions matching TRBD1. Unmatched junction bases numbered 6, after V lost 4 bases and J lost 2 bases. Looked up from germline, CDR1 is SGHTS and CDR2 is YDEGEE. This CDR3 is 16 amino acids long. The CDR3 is CASSPGTGGVQETQYF. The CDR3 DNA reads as TGTGCCAGCAGCCCCGGGACAGGGGGCGTTCAAGAGACCCAGTACTTC.

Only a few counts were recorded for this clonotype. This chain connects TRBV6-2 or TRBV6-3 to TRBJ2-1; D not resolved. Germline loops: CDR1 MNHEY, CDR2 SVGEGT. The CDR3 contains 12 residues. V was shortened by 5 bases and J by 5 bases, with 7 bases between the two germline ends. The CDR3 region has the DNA TGTGCCAGCAGTCCCTCGAACAATGAGCAGTTCTTC. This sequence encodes CASSPSNNEQFF.

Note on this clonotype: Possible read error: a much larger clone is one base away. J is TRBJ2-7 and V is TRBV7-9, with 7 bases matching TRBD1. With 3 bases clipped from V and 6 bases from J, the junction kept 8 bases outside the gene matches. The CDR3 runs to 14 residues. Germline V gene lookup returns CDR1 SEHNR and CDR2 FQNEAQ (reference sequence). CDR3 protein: CASSFETGFAEQYF. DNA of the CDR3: TGTGCCAGCAGCTTTGAGACAGGGTTCGCCGAGCAGTACTTC.

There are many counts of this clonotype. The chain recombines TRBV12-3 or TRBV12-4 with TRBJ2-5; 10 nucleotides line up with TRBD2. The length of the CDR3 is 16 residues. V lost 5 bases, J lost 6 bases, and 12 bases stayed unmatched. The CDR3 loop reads CASSRRTGTSEKTQYF. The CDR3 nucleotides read TGTGCCAGCAGTCGCCGTACCGGGACTAGCGAAAAGACCCAGTACTTC.

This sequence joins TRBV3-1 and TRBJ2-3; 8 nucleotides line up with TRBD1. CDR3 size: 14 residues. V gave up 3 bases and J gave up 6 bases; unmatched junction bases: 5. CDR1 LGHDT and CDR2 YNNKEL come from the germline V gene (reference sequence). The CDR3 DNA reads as TGTGCCAGCAGCCATACAGGGGGTCTGGATACGCAGTATTTT. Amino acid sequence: CASSHTGGLDTQYF.

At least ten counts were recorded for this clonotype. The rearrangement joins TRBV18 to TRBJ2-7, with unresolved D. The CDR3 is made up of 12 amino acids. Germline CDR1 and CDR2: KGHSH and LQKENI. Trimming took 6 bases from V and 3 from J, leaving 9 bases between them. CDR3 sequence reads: CASSLGYYEQYF. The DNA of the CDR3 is TGTGCCAGCTCTCTCGGCTACTACGAGCAGTACTTC.

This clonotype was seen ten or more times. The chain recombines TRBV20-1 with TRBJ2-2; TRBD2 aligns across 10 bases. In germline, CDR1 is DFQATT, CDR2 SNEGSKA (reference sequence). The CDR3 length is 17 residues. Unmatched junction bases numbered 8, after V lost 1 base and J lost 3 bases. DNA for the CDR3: TGCAGTGCTAGAGCGTTCTGGCTAGCGGGAGACACCGGGGAGCTGTTTTTT. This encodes CSARAFWLAGDTGELFF.

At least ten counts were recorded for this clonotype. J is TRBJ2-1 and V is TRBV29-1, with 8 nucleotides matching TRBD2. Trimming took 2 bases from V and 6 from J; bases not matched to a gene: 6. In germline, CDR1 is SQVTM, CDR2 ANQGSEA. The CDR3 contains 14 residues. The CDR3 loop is CSVETGRAINEQFF. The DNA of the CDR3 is TGCAGCGTTGAAACCGGGAGGGCCATCAATGAGCAGTTCTTC.

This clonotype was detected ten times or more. In DNA, the CDR3 is TGTGCCAGCAGCTTTACAGGGATCGACGAGCAGTACTTC. Translation gives CASSFTGIDEQYF. The rearrangement links TRBV7-8 to TRBJ2-7, with a possible D match to TRBD1 (6 bases). CDR3 size: 13 residues. In germline, CDR1 is SGHVS, CDR2 FQNEAQ. Trimming took off 3 bases at V and 5 bases at J, with 11 bases between the two ends.

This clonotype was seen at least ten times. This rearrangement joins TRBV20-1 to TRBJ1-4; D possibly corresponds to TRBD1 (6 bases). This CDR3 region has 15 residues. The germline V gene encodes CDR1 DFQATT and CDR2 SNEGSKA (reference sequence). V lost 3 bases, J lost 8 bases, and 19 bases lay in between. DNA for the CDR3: TGCAGTGCTAGGGGTGCCGGGCCCCAGGGGGAAAAACTGTTTTTT. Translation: CSARGAGPQGEKLFF.

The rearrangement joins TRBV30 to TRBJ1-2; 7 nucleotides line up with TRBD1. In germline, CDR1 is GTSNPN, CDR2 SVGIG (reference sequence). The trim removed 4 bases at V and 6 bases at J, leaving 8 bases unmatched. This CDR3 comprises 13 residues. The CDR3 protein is CAWTPGQEDGYTF. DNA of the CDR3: TGTGCCTGGACGCCAGGACAGGAGGATGGCTACACCTTC.

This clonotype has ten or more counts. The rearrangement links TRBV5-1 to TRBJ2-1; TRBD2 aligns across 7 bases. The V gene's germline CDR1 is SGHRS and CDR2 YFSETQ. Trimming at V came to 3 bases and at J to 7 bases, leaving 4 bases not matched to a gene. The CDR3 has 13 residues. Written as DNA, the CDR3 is TGCGCCAGCAGCTGGGGGGGTGGGAATGAGCAGTTCTTC. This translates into CASSWGGGNEQFF.

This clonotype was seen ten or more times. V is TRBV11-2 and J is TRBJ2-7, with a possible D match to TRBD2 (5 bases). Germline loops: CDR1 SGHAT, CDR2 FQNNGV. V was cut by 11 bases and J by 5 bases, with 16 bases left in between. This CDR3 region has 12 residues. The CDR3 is CACMYLGNEQYF. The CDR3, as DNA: TGTGCCTGCATGTACCTCGGGAACGAGCAGTACTTC.

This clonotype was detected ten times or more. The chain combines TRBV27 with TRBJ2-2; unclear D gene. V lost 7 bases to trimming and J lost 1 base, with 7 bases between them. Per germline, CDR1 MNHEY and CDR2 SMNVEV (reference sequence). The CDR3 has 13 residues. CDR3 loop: CASTSMNTGELFF. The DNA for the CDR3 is TGTGCCAGCACCTCGATGAACACCGGGGAGCTGTTTTTT.

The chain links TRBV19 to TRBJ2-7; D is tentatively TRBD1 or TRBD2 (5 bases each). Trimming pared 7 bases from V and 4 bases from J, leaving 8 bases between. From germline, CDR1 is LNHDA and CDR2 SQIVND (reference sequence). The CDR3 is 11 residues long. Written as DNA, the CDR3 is TGTGCCAGTAAGAGGGGATACGAGCAGTACTTC. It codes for CASKRGYEQYF. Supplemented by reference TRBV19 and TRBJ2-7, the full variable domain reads DGGITQSPKYLFRKEGQNVTLSCEQNLNHDAMYWYRQDPGQGLRLIYYSQIVNDFQKGDIAEGYSVSREKKESFPLTVTSAQKNPTAFYLCASKRGYEQYFGPGTRLTVT.

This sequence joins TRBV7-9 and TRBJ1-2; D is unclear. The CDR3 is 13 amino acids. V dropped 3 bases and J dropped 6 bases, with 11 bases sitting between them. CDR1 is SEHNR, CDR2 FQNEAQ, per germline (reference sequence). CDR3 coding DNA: TGTGCCAGCAGCTTTTACGGCCCCGATGGCTACACCTTC. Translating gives CASSFYGPDGYTF.

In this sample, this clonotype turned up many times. The CDR3 sequence is CASGPIGGGTEAFF. CDR3 nucleotide sequence: TGTGCCAGCGGCCCAATTGGGGGGGGCACTGAAGCTTTCTTT. The V call is TRBV28, the J call TRBJ1-1, with a possible D match to TRBD1 (5 bases). The CDR3 has 14 amino acids. V lost 8 bases and J lost 4, with 17 bases in between. CDR1 is MDHEN and CDR2 is SYDVKM in the germline V gene.

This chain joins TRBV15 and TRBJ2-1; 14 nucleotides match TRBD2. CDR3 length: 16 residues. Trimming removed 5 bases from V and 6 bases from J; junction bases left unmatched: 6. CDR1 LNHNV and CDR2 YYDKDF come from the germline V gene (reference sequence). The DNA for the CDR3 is TGTGCCACCAGCGCCAGACTAGCGGGGGGGGGCAATGAGCAGTTCTTC. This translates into CATSARLAGGGNEQFF.

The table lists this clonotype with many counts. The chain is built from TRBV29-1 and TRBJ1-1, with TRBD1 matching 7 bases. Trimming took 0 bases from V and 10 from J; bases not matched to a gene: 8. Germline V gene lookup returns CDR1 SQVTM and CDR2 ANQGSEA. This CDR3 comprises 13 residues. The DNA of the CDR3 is TGCAGCGTTGAAGATTGGAGGGGGCGAGGAGCTTTCTTT. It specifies CSVEDWRGRGAFF.

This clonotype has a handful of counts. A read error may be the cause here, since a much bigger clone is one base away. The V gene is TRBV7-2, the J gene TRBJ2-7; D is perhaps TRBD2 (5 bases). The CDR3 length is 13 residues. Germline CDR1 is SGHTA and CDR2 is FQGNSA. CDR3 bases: TGTGCCAGAAGCTTTGGAAGCGGCTACGAGCAGTACTTC. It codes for CARSFGSGYEQYF.

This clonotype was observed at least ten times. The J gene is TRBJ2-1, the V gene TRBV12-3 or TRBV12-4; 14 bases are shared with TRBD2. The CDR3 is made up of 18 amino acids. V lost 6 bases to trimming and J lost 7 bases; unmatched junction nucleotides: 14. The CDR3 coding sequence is TGTGCCAGCAGGCCGACCGGGACTAGCGGGAGCTTTTGGAATGAGCAGTTCTTC. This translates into CASRPTGTSGSFWNEQFF.

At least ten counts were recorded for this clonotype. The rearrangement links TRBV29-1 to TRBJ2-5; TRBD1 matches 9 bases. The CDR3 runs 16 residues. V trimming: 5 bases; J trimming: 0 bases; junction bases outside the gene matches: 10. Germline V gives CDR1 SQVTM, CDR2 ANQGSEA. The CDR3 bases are TGCAGCGTTCAGCTCCGGGACAGGGCGTACCAAGAGACCCAGTACTTC. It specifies CSVQLRDRAYQETQYF.